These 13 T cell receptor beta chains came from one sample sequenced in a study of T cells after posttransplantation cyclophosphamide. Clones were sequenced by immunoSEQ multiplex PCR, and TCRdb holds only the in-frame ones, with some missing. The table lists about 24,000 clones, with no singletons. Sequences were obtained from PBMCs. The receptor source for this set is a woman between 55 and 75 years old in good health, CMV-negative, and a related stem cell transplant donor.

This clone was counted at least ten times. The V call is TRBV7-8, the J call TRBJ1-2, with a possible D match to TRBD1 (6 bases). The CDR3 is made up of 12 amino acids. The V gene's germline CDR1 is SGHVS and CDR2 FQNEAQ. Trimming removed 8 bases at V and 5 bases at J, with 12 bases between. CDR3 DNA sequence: TGTGCCAGCGGGGGCATCTCATATGGCTACACCTTC. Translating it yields CASGGISYGYTF.

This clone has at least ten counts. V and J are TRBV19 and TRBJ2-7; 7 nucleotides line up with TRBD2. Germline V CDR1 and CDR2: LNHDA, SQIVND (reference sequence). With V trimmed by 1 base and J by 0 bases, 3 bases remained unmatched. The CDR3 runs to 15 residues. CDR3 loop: CASSIAVAGSYEQYF. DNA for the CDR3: TGTGCCAGTAGTATAGCGGTAGCGGGCTCCTACGAGCAGTACTTC.

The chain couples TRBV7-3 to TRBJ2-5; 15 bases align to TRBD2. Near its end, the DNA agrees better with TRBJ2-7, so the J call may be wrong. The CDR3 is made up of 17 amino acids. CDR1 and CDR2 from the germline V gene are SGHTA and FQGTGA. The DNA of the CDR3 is TGTGCCAGCAGCCTAGGACTAGCGGGAGGGCCTTCCTACGAGCAGTACTTC. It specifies CASSLGLAGGPSYEQYF.

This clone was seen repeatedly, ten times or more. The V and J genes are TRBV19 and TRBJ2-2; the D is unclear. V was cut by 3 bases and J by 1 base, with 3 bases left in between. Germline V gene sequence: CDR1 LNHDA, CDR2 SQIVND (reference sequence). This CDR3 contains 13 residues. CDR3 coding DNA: TGTGCCAGTAGTATTCAGAACACCGGGGAGCTGTTTTTT. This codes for CASSIQNTGELFF.

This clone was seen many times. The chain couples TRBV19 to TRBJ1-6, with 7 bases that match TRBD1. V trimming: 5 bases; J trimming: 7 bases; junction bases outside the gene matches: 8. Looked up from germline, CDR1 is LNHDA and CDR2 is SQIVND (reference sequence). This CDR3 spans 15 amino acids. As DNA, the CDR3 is TGTGCCAGTAGTGCAGAACAGGGGAGGAATTCACCCCTCCACTTT. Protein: CASSAEQGRNSPLHF.

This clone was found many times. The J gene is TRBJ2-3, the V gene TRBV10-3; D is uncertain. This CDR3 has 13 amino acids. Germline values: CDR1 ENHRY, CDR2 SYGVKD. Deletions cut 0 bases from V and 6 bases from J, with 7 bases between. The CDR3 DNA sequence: TGTGCCATCAGTGAGTCTCCCGGGGATACGCAGTATTTT. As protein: CAISESPGDTQYF.

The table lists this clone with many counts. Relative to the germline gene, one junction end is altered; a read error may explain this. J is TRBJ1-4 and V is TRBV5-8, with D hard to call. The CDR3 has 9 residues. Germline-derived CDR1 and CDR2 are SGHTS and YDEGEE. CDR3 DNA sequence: TGTGCCAGCAGCTTGTTCGGTAATTTT. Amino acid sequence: CASSLFGNF.

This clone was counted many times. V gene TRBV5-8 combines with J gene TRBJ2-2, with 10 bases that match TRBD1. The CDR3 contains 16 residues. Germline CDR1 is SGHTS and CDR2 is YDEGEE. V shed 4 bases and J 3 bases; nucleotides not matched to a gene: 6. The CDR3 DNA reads TGTGCCAGCAGCCCCACCGGGACAGGGGACACCGGGGAGCTGTTTTTT. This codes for CASSPTGTGDTGELFF.

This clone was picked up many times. DNA of the CDR3: TGTGCCAGCAGCCCCAGGACTAGCGGGGACAATGAGCAGTTCTTC. It codes for CASSPRTSGDNEQFF. V gene TRBV9 combines with J gene TRBJ2-1, with TRBD2 identical over 12 bases. The CDR3 loop spans 15 amino acids. V was pared by 4 bases and J by 5 bases, with 4 bases of the junction left unmatched. The germline gives CDR1 SGDLS, CDR2 YYNGEE.

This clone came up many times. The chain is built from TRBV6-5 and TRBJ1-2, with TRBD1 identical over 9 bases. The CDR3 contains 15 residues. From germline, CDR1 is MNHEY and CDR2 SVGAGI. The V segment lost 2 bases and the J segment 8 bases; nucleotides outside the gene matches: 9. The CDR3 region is CASSYEGQGIKGYTF. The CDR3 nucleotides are TGTGCCAGCAGTTACGAGGGACAGGGAATAAAAGGCTACACCTTC.

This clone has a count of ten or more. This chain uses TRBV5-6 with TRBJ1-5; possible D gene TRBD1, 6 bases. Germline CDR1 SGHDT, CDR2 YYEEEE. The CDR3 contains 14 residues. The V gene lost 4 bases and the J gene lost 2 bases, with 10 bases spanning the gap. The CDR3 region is CASSQGTRNQPQHF. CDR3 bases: TGTGCCAGCAGCCAGGGGACACGCAATCAGCCCCAGCATTTT.

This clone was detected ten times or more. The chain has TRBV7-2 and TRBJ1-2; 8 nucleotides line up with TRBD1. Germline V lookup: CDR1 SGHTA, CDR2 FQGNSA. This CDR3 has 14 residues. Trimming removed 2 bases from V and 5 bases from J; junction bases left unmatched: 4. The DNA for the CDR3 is TGTGCCAGCAGCTTATGGACAGGGCGGTATGGCTACACCTTC. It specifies CASSLWTGRYGYTF.

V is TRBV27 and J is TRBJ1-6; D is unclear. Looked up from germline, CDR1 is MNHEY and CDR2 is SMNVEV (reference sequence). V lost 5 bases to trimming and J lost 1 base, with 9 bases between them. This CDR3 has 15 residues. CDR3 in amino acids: CASSPSASYNSPLHF. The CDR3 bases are TGTGCCAGCAGTCCAAGCGCGTCCTATAATTCACCCCTCCACTTT.